These T cell receptor beta chains were read from a single sample in a study of T cells after yellow fever vaccination. TCRdb recomputed calls from the 5' RACE reads with MiXCR, one row per CDR3 protein. The table has around 250,000 distinct CDR3 sequences, about 5.2% seen once. The sample was CD4+ T cells sorted from PBMCs, taken on the day of the yellow fever booster vaccination. The receptor set was obtained from a man aged 18-30 years who received the YFV17D yellow fever vaccine. The CDR3 runs from the conserved cysteine through the conserved F or W. D genes are given only for firm matches. Size tells how often a clone was seen (once, few, many) or the class of an expanded clone, and some rows leave it out.

cdr3_nt	cdr3_aa	d_call	cdr3_length	v_call	j_call	clone_size
TGCGCCAGCGGGGATCCACAGGGCGCAGCAGATACGCAGTATTTT	CASGDPQGAADTQYF	NA	15	TRBV5-1	TRBJ2-3	few
TGCAGCGTGCGGACAGGGGGCTCTGGGGCCAACGTCCTGACTTTC	CSVRTGGSGANVLTF	TRBD1	15	TRBV29-1	TRBJ2-6	few
TGTGCCAGCAGCCCCCAGGGATACTATGGCTACACCTTC	CASSPQGYYGYTF	NA	13	TRBV4-2	TRBJ1-2	few
TGTGCCAGCAGTGCCGGACCGAGGTCGGATAGCAATCAGCCCCAGCATTTT	CASSAGPRSDSNQPQHF	NA	17	TRBV6-1	TRBJ1-5	few
TGTGCCACCAGCAGAGATCAGAACGGGGTCTCCTACAATGAGCAGTTCTTC	CATSRDQNGVSYNEQFF	NA	17	TRBV15	TRBJ2-1	many
TGTGCCAGCAGCTTGGACTCTTCCGGGGAGCTGTTTTTT	CASSLDSSGELFF	NA	13	TRBV7-7	TRBJ2-2	NA
TGTGCCAGCAGCCCCGTAGGACGGGCAAATTCACCCCTCCACTTT	CASSPVGRANSPLHF	NA	15	TRBV7-2	TRBJ1-6	NA
TGCGCCAGCAGCTTATCCAGGGCTGGGGCCAACGTCCTGACTTTC	CASSLSRAGANVLTF	NA	15	TRBV5-1	TRBJ2-6	few
TGTGCCACCCCCCGGGCCCGTAATTCACCCCTCCACTTT	CATPRARNSPLHF	NA	13	TRBV19	TRBJ1-6	few
TGTGCCAGCAGCCGAGGACTACCGGGATTCGAGACCCAGTACTTC	CASSRGLPGFETQYF	NA	15	TRBV16	TRBJ2-5	NA
TGCAGCCCCACCCTCCCAGGTACAGATACGCAGTATTTT	CSPTLPGTDTQYF	NA	13	TRBV20-1	TRBJ2-3	few
TGTGCCATCAGTGTGGGCCAAGGGGAACCCACTGAAGCTTTCTTT	CAISVGQGEPTEAFF	NA	15	TRBV10-3	TRBJ1-1	NA
TGTGCCAGCAGTTTATCGGAAGTGAACACTGAAGCTTTCTTT	CASSLSEVNTEAFF	NA	14	TRBV12-3/TRBV12-4	TRBJ1-1	many
TGTGCCAGCAGCCAATCGGACAGGTCCGCGAACACCGGGGAGCTGTTTTTT	CASSQSDRSANTGELFF	TRBD1	17	TRBV3-1	TRBJ2-2	few
TGCAGTGCGGGGGACTACCGAAACACAGATACGCAGTATTTT	CSAGDYRNTDTQYF	TRBD2	14	TRBV20-1	TRBJ2-3	NA
TGTGCCAGCAGTTACTACCCAGGGGCCGCCCATTCACCCCTCCACTTT	CASSYYPGAAHSPLHF	NA	16	TRBV6-5	TRBJ1-6	NA
TGCGCCAGCAGCTCCGGGACTTCAGGCGAGCAGTACTTC	CASSSGTSGEQYF	NA	13	TRBV5-1	TRBJ2-7	NA
TGTGCTAGTGGTTTGGAGGGCACTGAAGCTTTCTTT	CASGLEGTEAFF	NA	12	TRBV12-5	TRBJ1-1	NA
TGTGCCAGCAGCTGGTCTGGGACTAGGTCCTACAATGAGCAGTTCTTC	CASSWSGTRSYNEQFF	TRBD2	16	TRBV5-4	TRBJ2-1	few
TGTGCCAGCAGCCAAGGGTCGGGGGCATCCTACGAGCAGTACTTC	CASSQGSGASYEQYF	NA	15	TRBV3-1	TRBJ2-7	NA
TGTGCCAGCAGCTTGGGACAGGGAAACACCATATATTTT	CASSLGQGNTIYF	TRBD1	13	TRBV5-1	TRBJ1-3	many
TGCAGTGCTAGTTCAACAGTGGGGTCACCCCTCCACTTT	CSASSTVGSPLHF	NA	13	TRBV20-1	TRBJ1-6	few
TGTGCCAGCAGCTTGGGGACAGGACTAAACACCGGGGAGCTGTTTTTT	CASSLGTGLNTGELFF	NA	16	TRBV5-4	TRBJ2-2	NA
TGTGCCAGCAGCCCGGCCCGGCGCATCACAGATACGCAGTATTTT	CASSPARRITDTQYF	NA	15	TRBV7-3	TRBJ2-3	many
TGCAGTGCTAGTTCCCACGGAGGGAACTATGGCTACACCTTC	CSASSHGGNYGYTF	NA	14	TRBV20-1	TRBJ1-2	NA
TGTGCCAGCAGCCCCTGGGGGGGATCTGATACGCAGTATTTT	CASSPWGGSDTQYF	TRBD2	14	TRBV14	TRBJ2-3	few
TGTGCCAGCAGCCACACGGGGACTAGCCGTCGGGGGGCCAAAAACATTCAGTACTTC	CASSHTGTSRRGAKNIQYF	TRBD2	19	TRBV3-1	TRBJ2-4	NA
TGTGCCATCAGTCCGGGACTGGGTGAGAATGAGCAGTTCTTC	CAISPGLGENEQFF	NA	14	TRBV10-3	TRBJ2-1	few
TGTGCCAGCAGCTTTAACTGGGATTCACCCCTCCACTTT	CASSFNWDSPLHF	NA	13	TRBV7-6	TRBJ1-6	few